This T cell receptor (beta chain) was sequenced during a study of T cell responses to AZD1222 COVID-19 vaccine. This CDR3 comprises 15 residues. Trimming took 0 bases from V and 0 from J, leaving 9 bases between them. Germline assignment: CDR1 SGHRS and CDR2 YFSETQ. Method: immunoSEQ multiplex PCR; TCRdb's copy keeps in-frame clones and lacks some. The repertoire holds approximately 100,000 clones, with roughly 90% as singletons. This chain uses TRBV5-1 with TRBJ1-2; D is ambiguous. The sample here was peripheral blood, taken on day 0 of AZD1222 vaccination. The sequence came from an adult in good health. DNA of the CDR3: TGCGCCAGCAGCTTGGTTCCGAGCCCTAACTATGGCTACACCTTC. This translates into CASSLVPSPNYGYTF.